These T cell receptor beta chains were read from a single sample in a study of T cells and Merkel cell carcinoma outcomes. Libraries were prepared by immunoSEQ multiplex PCR; TCRdb keeps only in-frame clonotypes and omits some of them. The sample includes over 2,000 clones, approximately 90% seen only once; the top ten take roughly 6.6%. The sequencing sample was made of tumor tissue from Merkel cell carcinoma. Source of these receptors: a human donor with Merkel cell carcinoma. The CDR3 runs from the conserved cysteine through the conserved F or W.

v_call	j_call	cdr3_aa
TRBV30	TRBJ2-5	CAWSHRGETQYF
TRBV4-1	TRBJ1-1	CASSQSQGFEAFF
TRBV21-1	TRBJ2-5	CASSKVTAYQETQYF
TRBV7-9	TRBJ1-1	CASSLTGGHTEAFF
TRBV7-9	.	CASSLGGFSAAEQYF
TRBV5-1	TRBJ2-6	CASSFWSQRTLIGANVLTF
TRBV30	TRBJ2-1	CAWKVGEQFF
TRBV11-2	TRBJ2-3	CASSPELAGASTDTQYF
TRBV5-1	TRBJ2-7	CASSKGQGNEQYF
TRBV4-1	TRBJ2-1	CASSGRVAGGDEQFF
TRBV7-9	TRBJ2-1	CASSLGLAGGSLSYNEQFF
TRBV6-1	TRBJ1-1	CASSDWESSLNTEAFF
TRBV6-1	TRBJ1-5	CASSLDRNSNQPQHF
TRBV19	TRBJ2-7	CASSIILGDPREQYF
TRBV5-6	TRBJ2-7	CASSAGTGVYEQYF
TRBV6-1	TRBJ1-1	CASTPRGNTEAFF
TRBV6-6	TRBJ2-1	CASSLANEQFF
TRBV18	TRBJ1-1	CASSLGQGRANTEAFF
TRBV5-3	TRBJ2-3	CARSFGRRRTDTQYF
TRBV29-1	TRBJ2-7	CSVLTSWAYEQYF
TRBV5-5	TRBJ2-1	CASSPRVSYNEQFF
TRBV7-3	TRBJ1-3	CASSPQTGAGNTIYF
TRBV5-1	TRBJ2-7	CASSGYRDRGHEQYF
TRBV18	TRBJ2-5	CASSLKDFQYF
TRBV14	TRBJ2-7	CASSQNQGPTYEQYF
TRBV28	TRBJ2-3	CASSFRDFYTDTQYF
TRBV21-1	TRBJ2-7	CASIGGGQGRSYEQYF
TRBV2	TRBJ2-7	CASSDLSYEQYF
TRBV29-1	TRBJ2-1	CSVYDSSIQNEQFF
TRBV19	TRBJ1-3	CASSMVGVSGNTIYF
TRBV5-5	TRBJ1-4	CASSLAPSDEKLFF
TRBV7-3	TRBJ1-1	CASSIKGATEAFF
TRBV19	TRBJ2-2	CASSWTGSSTGELFF
TRBV19	TRBJ1-1	CASSSTGAPEAFF
TRBV5-1	TRBJ2-3	CASSPGLAGMDTQYF
TRBV4-2	TRBJ2-7	CVSSQGFPDEQYF
TRBV13	TRBJ2-1	CASSGELAGGPPFDEQFF
TRBV30	TRBJ1-1	CAWTGGTTEAFF
TRBV5-1	TRBJ1-1	CASSLGGNTEAFF
TRBV5-1	TRBJ2-1	CASSEGTGFYEQFF
TRBV29-1	TRBJ2-2	CSGGRPGELFF
TRBV29-1	TRBJ2-2	CSGGASGELFF
TRBV30	TRBJ2-1	CAWSVPRLALGNEQFF
TRBV28	TRBJ1-5	CASSLFSRFNQPQHF
TRBV10-3	TRBJ2-3	CAISAQTSGGADTQYF
TRBV10-3	TRBJ2-7	CAISESVAYEQYF
TRBV9	TRBJ2-5	CASSPSPRVLETQYF
TRBV11-2	TRBJ1-2	CASSGGGGDGYTF
TRBV7-9	TRBJ2-5	CASTGTNPDQETQYF
TRBV7-3	TRBJ1-6	CASSPGTVDSPLHF
TRBV28	TRBJ1-4	CASSFKGVGEKLFF
TRBV2	TRBJ2-7	CASTTGQGTYEQYF
TRBV5-6	TRBJ1-4	CASSLRREKLFF
TRBV28	TRBJ1-5	CASSLDIGWPQHF
TRBV18	TRBJ2-5	CASSPLVGGLVSETQYF